The entry below gives a single T cell receptor (beta chain) sequence along with its context. Antigen: not known. The entry originates in a study of blood T cells in healthy people across ages. General study findings and limits: While age rose, TCR beta diversity per million T cells dropped in a roughly linear way.

The V gene's germline CDR1 is SGHRS and CDR2 YFSETQ. This CDR3 has 15 amino acids. Each donor had around 11 milliliters of peripheral blood drawn. Sample-barcoded 5' priming and a J-beta primer mix drove a second PCR of about 7 to 12 cycles. TCRdb reanalysed the 5' RACE reads using MiXCR and keeps one entry per CDR3 protein. The sample includes around 1.5 million distinct CDR3 sequences, 55% to 75% seen only once; the top ten take 6.5% to 8.5%. The specimen sequenced was blood. The genes are TRBV5-1 and TRBJ2-4, with D possibly being TRBD1 (6 bases). The assigned J gene may be wrong: the sequence end matches TRBJ2-7 better. The TCR sequence derives from a man between 18 and 35 years old in good health. The CDR3 nucleotides are TGCGCCAGCAGCTGGACGACAGGCGCCGGCTACGAGCAGTACTTC. Translated, it gives CASSWTTGAGYEQYF.